These T cell receptor beta chains were read from a single sample in a study of T cell responses to AZD1222 COVID-19 vaccine. The assay was immunoSEQ multiplex PCR, and TCRdb's table has in-frame clones only and misses some. The sample has about 170,000 clones, roughly 92% seen once. The sample here was peripheral blood, taken on day 0 of AZD1222 vaccination. These receptors originate from an adult in good health. CDR3s include the opening cysteine and the closing phenylalanine or tryptophan. Fields, in order: V gene, D gene, CDR3 length, CDR3 protein. D genes are given only for firm matches.

TRBV5-1	-	17	CASSSGHRDANTGELFF
TRBV11-2	TRBD2	19	CASSLGLGRLAGITDTQYF
TRBV18	-	14	CASSPPEGLGPLHF
TRBV18	-	13	CASSPVGSGELFF
TRBV4-2	-	15	CASSQAGLDYETQYF
TRBV27	-	12	CASSLGTGELFF
TRBV11-1	-	15	CASSLGTGARETQYF
TRBV9	-	14	CASSTGTHGSPLHF
TRBV24-1	-	17	CATSDIALTGPNEKLFF
TRBV5-1	-	14	CASRPRRDTETQYF
TRBV18	-	16	CASSPIGGLETDTQYF
TRBV18	TRBD1	15	CASSPQGVGPNEQYF
TRBV5-5	-	15	CASSLLGTLSNEQYF
TRBV7-3	-	12	CASSPTGGEQFF
TRBV5-6	-	11	CASSSAYEQYF
TRBV6-5	-	14	CASSRTGANYGYTF
TRBV6-5	-	14	CASSFSRAHHEQYF
TRBV11-2	-	14	CASSETRGSAEAFF
TRBV6-5	-	15	CASSYELSGNYEQYF
TRBV10-2	-	14	CASSEKIKNTEAFF